The following is a TCR beta chain sequence with its context. The CDR3 covers 15 residues. Unmatched junction bases numbered 8, after V lost 3 bases and J lost 6 bases. Germline V gives CDR1 LNHNV, CDR2 YYDKDF (reference sequence). Residents of about two dozen US areas, aged about 18 to 89 years, made up the participants. The sample originates from a study of blood T cell repertoires in COVID-19. The table came from immunoSEQ multiplex PCR; TCRdb's copy has only in-frame clones and leaves some out. The sample contains more than 300,000 clones, roughly 86% of which appear only once. The sample consisted of PBMCs or T cells enriched from blood (not recorded which). This chain joins TRBV15 and TRBJ2-3; 8 bases are shared with TRBD2. This TCR came from a man aged 35-49 years in a cohort exposed to, infected with or recovered from COVID-19 (not recorded which). CDR3 sequence: CATSSSGTGGDTQYF. The DNA for the CDR3 is TGTGCCACCAGCAGTTCCGGGACGGGGGGGGATACGCAGTATTTT.